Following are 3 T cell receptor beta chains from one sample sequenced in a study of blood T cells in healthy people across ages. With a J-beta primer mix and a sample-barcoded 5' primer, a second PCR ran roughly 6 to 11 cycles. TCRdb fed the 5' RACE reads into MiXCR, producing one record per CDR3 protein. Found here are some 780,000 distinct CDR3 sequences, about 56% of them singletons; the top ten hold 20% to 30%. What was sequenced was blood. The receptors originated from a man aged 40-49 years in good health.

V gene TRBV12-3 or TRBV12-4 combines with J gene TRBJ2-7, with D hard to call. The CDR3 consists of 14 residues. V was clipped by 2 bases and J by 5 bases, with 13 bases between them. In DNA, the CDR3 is TGTGCCAGCAGTTTAACAGAGGTGCGGAACGAGCAGTACTTC. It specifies CASSLTEVRNEQYF.

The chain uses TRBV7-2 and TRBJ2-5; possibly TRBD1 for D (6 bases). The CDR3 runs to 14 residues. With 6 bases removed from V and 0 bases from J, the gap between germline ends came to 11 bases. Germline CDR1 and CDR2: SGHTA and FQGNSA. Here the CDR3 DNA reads TGTGCCAGCAGTGCGGACAGCAACCAAGAGACCCAGTACTTC. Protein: CASSADSNQETQYF.

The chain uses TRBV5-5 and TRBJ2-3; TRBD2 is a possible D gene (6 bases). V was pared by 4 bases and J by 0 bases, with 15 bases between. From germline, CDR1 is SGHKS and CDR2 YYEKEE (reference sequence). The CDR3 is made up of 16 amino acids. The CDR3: CASSLEGRRSTDTQYF. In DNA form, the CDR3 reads TGTGCCAGCAGCCTGGAGGGACGGCGAAGCACAGATACGCAGTATTTT.